This T cell receptor beta chain was observed in a study of T cell changes during pregnancy in multiple sclerosis. The J segment lost 2 bases and the V segment lost 8 bases, leaving 4 bases of the junction unmatched. Germline lookup yields CDR1 SNHLY and CDR2 FYNNEI. The CDR3 covers 13 residues. TCRdb's table, derived via immunoSEQ multiplex PCR, lists solely in-frame clones and lacks some. This table holds about 31,000 clones, roughly 87% found once. The count of this clone is one. The sample was CD8+ T cells from peripheral blood mononuclear cells, taken in the first trimester of pregnancy. The chain carries TRBV2 and TRBJ2-3; 7 positions match TRBD1. This TCR derives from a female donor with multiple sclerosis, enrolled in a pregnancy study. The CDR3 protein is CASGTENTDTQYF. DNA for the CDR3: TGTGCCAGCGGGACAGAAAACACAGATACGCAGTATTTT.